A selection of T cell receptor beta chains follows, all from one sample in a study of T cell responses to AZD1222 COVID-19 vaccine. Only in-frame clones appear in the TCRdb table, and some are missing; sequencing was by immunoSEQ multiplex PCR. In the table there are about 170,000 clones, about 92% of which are singletons. Sequenced material: peripheral blood, taken on day 0 of AZD1222 vaccination. All receptors derive from an adult in good health. The conserved cysteine and the conserved F or W are not part of the CDR3 here. The order of the fields is clone size, V gene, J gene, CDR3 protein. Where a row states a size, it is once, few, many or the class of an expanded clone; other rows omit it.

>.|TRBV5-4|TRBJ2-1
ASSPGQRRSYNEQF
>.|TRBV7-9|TRBJ1-1
ASSLSPSRDTEAF
>.|TRBV2|TRBJ2-7
ASSAEGGDEQY
>few|TRBV6-6|TRBJ2-1
ASSPRTALYLAGGYNEQF
>few|TRBV3-1/TRBV3-2|TRBJ2-1
ASSHAIKQF
>.|TRBV4-1|TRBJ1-1
ASAENTEAF
>once|TRBV6-5|TRBJ1-4
ASSYSGGGGEKLF
>.|TRBV18|TRBJ2-3
ASSPEMAGVTQY
>.|TRBV7-6|TRBJ1-2
ASSLEMGTNYGYT
>.|TRBV19|TRBJ1-1
ASSIGWGTGYLNTEAF
>.|TRBV27|TRBJ1-2
ASSPAGRVNGYT
>.|TRBV2|TRBJ2-3
ANWSGRAADTQY
>.|TRBV6-5|TRBJ1-3
ASSYDPRLGNTIY
>.|TRBV10-1|TRBJ1-1
ASSGSRDTQTEAF
>.|TRBV14|TRBJ2-1
ASSQVGGKGYNEQF
>once|TRBV3-1/TRBV3-2|TRBJ2-2
ASKEGRNTGELF
>.|TRBV6-1|TRBJ1-2
ASSEFGGVSGYT
>.|TRBV7-6|TRBJ1-1
ASSLGRGGTATTEAF
>.|TRBV18|TRBJ1-1
ASSPGQSNTEAF
>.|TRBV18|TRBJ2-3
ASRLEAALSTDTQY
>.|TRBV30|TRBJ1-1
AWESGRNTEAF
>.|TRBV18|TRBJ1-3
ASSPLITGTGGSGNTIY
>.|TRBV6-4|TRBJ1-2
ASSDLGYGYT
>.|TRBV10-3|TRBJ2-7
AISESSDRIGEQY